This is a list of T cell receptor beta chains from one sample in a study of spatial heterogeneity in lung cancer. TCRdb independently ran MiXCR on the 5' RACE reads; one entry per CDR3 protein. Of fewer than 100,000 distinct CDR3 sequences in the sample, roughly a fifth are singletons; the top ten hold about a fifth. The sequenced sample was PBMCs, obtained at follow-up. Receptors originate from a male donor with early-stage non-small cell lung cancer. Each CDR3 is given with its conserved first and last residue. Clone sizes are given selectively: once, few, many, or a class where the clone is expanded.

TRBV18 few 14 CASSSGTGPYEQYF
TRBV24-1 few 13 CATRGQGRDGYTF
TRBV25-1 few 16 CASSELGAGRTDTQYF
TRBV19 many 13 CASSPLLYNEQFF
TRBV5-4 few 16 CASSLSPTGPNTEAFF
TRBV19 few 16 CATSRTGNSYNSPLHF
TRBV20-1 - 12 CSAKATQETQYF
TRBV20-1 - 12 CSARSGSYEQYF
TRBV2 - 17 CASTPRGTGGVNTEAFF
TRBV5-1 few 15 CASSGVGTTQETQYF
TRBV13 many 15 CASSFRDRGADTQYF
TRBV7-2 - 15 CASSLDPGPTDTQYF
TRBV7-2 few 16 CASSLAWGGAKNIQYF
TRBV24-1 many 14 CATSTGRSVTEAFF